One and the same sample provided the 32 T cell receptor beta chains below, sequenced in a study of vaccination effects on CD4 cells after COVID-19. These receptors' targets are unknown. This table comes from immunoSEQ multiplex PCR, and its TCRdb copy is limited to in-frame clones, with some not included. The sample contains tens of thousands of clones, 76% of which appear only once. Prior to sequencing, the ViraFEST assay stimulated PBMC with viral peptide pools, which expanded the antigen-specific CD4+ T cells. Subsequent to roughly 9 days of culture, CD4+ T cells were isolated. PCR showed that the person got SARS-CoV-2 infection at some point between March and December 2020. The sample in question was CD4+ T cells from PBMCs cultured with HIV peptides, obtained before COVID-19 vaccination. Subset defined: HIV-1 Nef peptide pool negative control/reference culture. The receptors derive from a human donor who had a prior SARS-CoV-2 infection.

The chain is built from TRBV6-5 and TRBJ2-2; 10 bases match TRBD1. The CDR3 extends over 15 amino acids. Germline V gives CDR1 MNHEY, CDR2 SVGAGI. Germline trimming cut 5 bases from V and 6 bases from J; bases unmatched to any gene: 6. Here the CDR3 DNA reads TGTGCCAGCAGTACGAAAGGACAGGGGGCCGGGGAGCTGTTTTTT. This translates into CASSTKGQGAGELFF.

The chain carries TRBV10-3 and TRBJ2-5, with a tentative D call TRBD2 (6 bases). V lost 3 bases to trimming and J lost 2 bases, with 25 bases between them. The CDR3 has 19 residues. Germline CDR1 reads ENHRY; CDR2 reads SYGVKD. CDR3 in amino acids: CAISDSVLGSGIPQETQYF. The CDR3 bases are TGTGCCATCAGTGATTCCGTTTTGGGTAGCGGAATACCACAAGAGACCCAGTACTTC.

The V and J genes are TRBV4-1 and TRBJ1-5; D is unresolved. Trimming stripped 4 bases from V and 7 bases from J, with 14 bases between. The CDR3 covers 14 residues. Germline CDR1 reads MGHRA; CDR2 reads YSYEKL. The CDR3 reads CASSPWRGGQPQHF. DNA of the CDR3: TGCGCCAGCAGCCCCTGGCGGGGTGGGCAGCCCCAGCATTTT.

This chain links TRBV9 with TRBJ2-3, with a tentative D call TRBD1 (5 bases). Germline CDR1 and CDR2: SGDLS and YYNGEE. CDR3 length: 14 amino acids. V was shortened by 0 bases and J by 2 bases, with 7 bases between the two germline ends. The CDR3 region is CASSVAGHTDTQYF. For the CDR3, the DNA is TGTGCCAGCAGCGTAGCAGGGCACACAGATACGCAGTATTTT.

The chain is built from TRBV30 and TRBJ1-2; D unclear. This CDR3 has 11 amino acids. Per the germline V gene, CDR1 is GTSNPN and CDR2 is SVGIG (reference sequence). Trimming took off 0 bases at V and 5 bases at J, with 4 bases between the two ends. CDR3 loop: CAWSVEYGYTF. CDR3 nucleotides: TGTGCCTGGAGTGTAGAGTATGGCTACACCTTC.

The chain couples TRBV6-5 to TRBJ2-6; D could derive from TRBD1 or TRBD2 (5 bases each). V lost 6 bases to trimming and J lost 3 bases, with 9 bases between them. This CDR3 is 14 amino acids long. Germline CDR1 reads MNHEY; CDR2 reads SVGAGI. CDR3 sequence: CASRRGSGANVLTF. The CDR3 DNA is TGTGCCAGCAGGAGGGGTAGTGGGGCCAACGTCCTGACTTTC.

This chain joins TRBV5-1 and TRBJ1-4; D is undetermined. Germline V gene data show CDR1 as SGHRS and CDR2 as YFSETQ. Trimming stripped 1 base from V and 6 bases from J, with 13 bases between. This CDR3 comprises 15 residues. The CDR3 here is CASSLYNSLDEKLFF. CDR3 sequence (DNA): TGCGCCAGCAGCTTGTACAACAGCTTGGATGAAAAACTGTTTTTT.

This clone has just one count. The gene calls are TRBV24-1 and TRBJ2-7, with 8 bases lining up with TRBD2. Germline V gene lookup returns CDR1 KGHDR and CDR2 SFDVKD. This CDR3 has 13 amino acids. The CDR3 DNA reads TGTCCTATTAAAGCGGGGGATTTATACGAGCAGTACTTC. Translated, it gives CPIKAGDLYEQYF.

A word on this clone: Other DNA sequences within the sample encode an identical CDR3. The genes are TRBV2 and TRBJ2-7, with 9 bases matching TRBD1. The CDR3 has 15 residues. Per the germline V gene, CDR1 is SNHLY and CDR2 is FYNNEI. V was clipped by 3 bases and J by 1 base; unmatched bases: 4. The CDR3: CASSDTGGKSYEQYF. CDR3 DNA sequence: TGTGCCAGCAGTGATACAGGGGGCAAATCCTACGAGCAGTACTTC. The full variable domain, in which reference TRBV2 and TRBJ2-7 provide the parts outside the CDR3, is EPEVTQTPSHQVTQMGQEVILRCVPISNHLYFYWYRQILGQKVEFLVSFYNNEISEKSEIFDDQFSVERPDGSNFTLKIRSTKLEDSAMYFCASSDTGGKSYEQYFGPGTRLTVT.

This clone was seen only a few times. The rearrangement uses TRBV18 and TRBJ2-7; D is possibly TRBD2 (7 bases). Trimming took off 3 bases at V and 2 bases at J, with 14 bases between the two ends. There are 15 residues in the CDR3. The germline V gene encodes CDR1 KGHSH and CDR2 LQKENI. CDR3 protein: CASSPGGGSTYEQYF. The DNA for the CDR3 is TGTGCCAGCTCACCGGGGGGGGGCTCGACCTACGAGCAGTACTTC.

The V call is TRBV6-1, the J call TRBJ2-7; no clear D gene. The CDR3 is 14 amino acids. Between the trimmed V and J ends, which lost 1 base and 9 bases, there was a span of 16 bases. Germline CDR1 is MNHNS and CDR2 is SASEGT. CDR3 sequence reads: CASSEDLVGRRQYF. CDR3 nucleotide sequence: TGTGCCAGCAGTGAAGATTTAGTCGGCCGGCGGCAGTACTTC.

V usage is TRBV10-3 and J usage is TRBJ2-7; 7 positions match TRBD1. This CDR3 region has 13 residues. The V segment lost 6 bases and the J segment 5 bases; nucleotides outside the gene matches: 7. Germline assignment: CDR1 ENHRY and CDR2 SYGVKD. The CDR3 is CAIRGTEPDEQYF. The DNA of the CDR3 is TGTGCCATCAGAGGGACAGAACCAGACGAGCAGTACTTC.

This chain connects TRBV9 to TRBJ2-3; 8 nucleotides line up with TRBD2. Germline assignment: CDR1 SGDLS and CDR2 YYNGEE. The CDR3 consists of 15 residues. Trimming cost V 1 base and J 1 base; bases outside gene matches: 2. The CDR3 sequence is CASSVYSGGTDTQYF. The CDR3 bases are TGTGCCAGCAGCGTATATAGCGGGGGCACAGATACGCAGTATTTT.

This clone was counted a few times. The chain has TRBV27 and TRBJ2-2; the match to TRBD1 covers 9 bases. The CDR3 sequence is 14 residues long. In germline, CDR1 is MNHEY, CDR2 SMNVEV (reference sequence). The V and J ends lost 5 bases and 3 bases, in that order; junction bases with no gene match: 1. As DNA, the CDR3 is TGTGCCAGCAGTCACAGGGGGCACACCGGGGAGCTGTTTTTT. Translated: CASSHRGHTGELFF.

This chain links TRBV5-6 with TRBJ2-5, with D perhaps TRBD2 (5 bases). The length of the CDR3 is 14 residues. Trimming stripped 9 bases from V and 1 base from J, with 16 bases between. The germline gives CDR1 SGHDT, CDR2 YYEEEE. The CDR3 bases are TGTGCCACTGGCCGGAGAGGGCTCCAAGAGACCCAGTACTTC. Translating gives CATGRRGLQETQYF.

V is TRBV29-1 and J is TRBJ1-2, with D perhaps matching TRBD1 (5 bases). The length of the CDR3 is 14 residues. With 7 bases removed from V and 8 bases from J, the gap between germline ends came to 23 bases. Germline-derived CDR1 and CDR2 are SQVTM and ANQGSEA. CDR3 DNA: TGCAGCGCAAACCGAGGGGCAGGCGGCTCAGGCTACACCTTC. Amino acid sequence: CSANRGAGGSGYTF.

The V call is TRBV5-1, the J call TRBJ2-2; 8 positions match TRBD1. The CDR3 has 17 amino acids. Per the germline V gene, CDR1 is SGHRS and CDR2 is YFSETQ. V lost 0 bases to trimming and J lost 3 bases; unmatched junction nucleotides: 7. The CDR3, as DNA: TGCGCCAGCAGCTTGGCGACAGGGGCCCTCGACACCGGGGAGCTGTTTTTT. Protein: CASSLATGALDTGELFF.

This chain links TRBV5-1 with TRBJ1-3, with 8 bases fitting TRBD1. CDR1 is SGHRS and CDR2 is YFSETQ in the germline V gene. Trimming at V came to 4 bases and at J to 3 bases, leaving 9 bases not matched to a gene. CDR3 length equals 16 residues. CDR3 in amino acids: CASSDGQGLVGNTIYF. Here the CDR3 DNA reads TGCGCCAGCAGCGACGGACAGGGTTTGGTTGGAAACACCATATATTTT.

This clone was observed a single time. The chain joins TRBV18 to TRBJ1-5; possible D gene TRBD1, 6 bases. The CDR3 consists of 13 residues. CDR1 and CDR2 (germline): KGHSH, LQKENI. V was clipped by 2 bases and J by 5 bases, with 7 bases between them. The DNA of the CDR3 is TGTGCCAGCTCACCATACAGGGATCAGCCCCAGCATTTT. This translates into CASSPYRDQPQHF. Filled out from reference TRBV18 and TRBJ1-5, the complete variable domain reads NAGVMQNPRHLVRRRGQEARLRCSPMKGHSHVYWYRQLPEEGLKFMVYLQKENIIDESGMPKERFSAEFPKEGPSILRIQQVVRGDSAAYFCASSPYRDQPQHFGDGTRLSIL.

Only a few counts were recorded for this clone. The chain combines TRBV10-3 with TRBJ1-1; maybe TRBD1 (6 bases). The CDR3 is 15 residues long. V lost 5 bases to trimming and J lost 2 bases, with 15 bases between them. Per germline, CDR1 ENHRY and CDR2 SYGVKD. CDR3 in amino acids: CAISPSAGGNTEAFF. CDR3 nucleotide sequence: TGTGCCATCAGTCCTTCGGCGGGGGGCAACACTGAAGCTTTCTTT.

The DNA of the CDR3 is TGTGCCAGCTCACCACTGGCAGGGGGCGCTAACTATGGCTACACCTTC. Translating gives CASSPLAGGANYGYTF. The V and J genes are TRBV18 and TRBJ1-2; 8 positions agree with TRBD1. The CDR3 has 16 amino acids. With 1 base clipped from V and 0 bases from J, the junction kept 4 bases outside the gene matches. Germline V gene data show CDR1 as KGHSH and CDR2 as LQKENI. Combining the CDR3 with reference TRBV18 and TRBJ1-2 gives the whole variable domain NAGVMQNPRHLVRRRGQEARLRCSPMKGHSHVYWYRQLPEEGLKFMVYLQKENIIDESGMPKERFSAEFPKEGPSILRIQQVVRGDSAAYFCASSPLAGGANYGYTFGSGTRLTVV.

The gene calls are TRBV15 and TRBJ2-7, with D uncertain. V was cut by 3 bases and J by 4 bases, with 7 bases left in between. The germline V gene has CDR1 LNHNV and CDR2 YYDKDF (reference sequence). The CDR3 is 12 residues long. For the CDR3, the DNA is TGTGCCACCAGCAGGGAACGATACGAGCAGTACTTC. This sequence encodes CATSRERYEQYF. Variable domain in full (rest from reference TRBV15 and TRBJ2-7): DAMVIQNPRYQVTQFGKPVTLSCSQTLNHNVMYWYQQKSSQAPKLLFHYYDKDFNNEADTPDNFQSRRPNTSFCFLDIRSPGLGDTAMYLCATSRERYEQYFGPGTRLTVT.

V usage is TRBV7-6 and J usage is TRBJ2-1; possibly TRBD1 for D (5 bases). Germline assignment: CDR1 SGHVS and CDR2 FNYEAQ. The V end lost 2 bases, the J end lost 0 bases, and 11 bases lay between the germline ends. CDR3 length: 16 residues. DNA of the CDR3: TGTGCCAGCAGCTTAACTTTAGGGGCCTCCTACAATGAGCAGTTCTTC. Protein sequence: CASSLTLGASYNEQFF.

This clone has a single count. The chain uses TRBV5-1 and TRBJ1-1; possible D gene TRBD1, 5 bases. The CDR3 spans 16 residues. Per germline, CDR1 SGHRS and CDR2 YFSETQ. V was shortened by 0 bases and J by 3 bases, with 15 bases between the two germline ends. The CDR3 sequence: CASSLGQFFADTEAFF. The CDR3 nucleotides read TGCGCCAGCAGCTTGGGACAGTTTTTTGCGGACACTGAAGCTTTCTTT.

The rearrangement links TRBV3-1 (or the pseudogene TRBV3-2) to TRBJ2-4, with 12 bases that match TRBD1. Trimming cost V 3 bases and J 6 bases; bases outside gene matches: 12. This CDR3 spans 18 amino acids. Per germline, CDR1 LGHDT and CDR2 YNNKEL (reference sequence). Here the CDR3 reads CASSQTGTGGFLGNIQYF. Here the CDR3 DNA reads TGTGCCAGCAGCCAGACCGGGACAGGGGGCTTTCTAGGAAACATTCAGTACTTC.

This clone was observed a single time. V gene TRBV4-2 combines with J gene TRBJ2-5; no firm D call. CDR3 size: 16 residues. Germline V gives CDR1 LGHNA, CDR2 YNFKEQ. The V end lost 4 bases, the J end lost 3 bases, and 18 bases lay between the germline ends. The CDR3 DNA reads TGTGCCAGCAGCCCGACGGCTTTTGAGTCAAAAGAGACCCAGTACTTC. Amino acids: CASSPTAFESKETQYF.

This clone has a single count. This rearrangement joins TRBV4-3 to TRBJ1-2; the match to TRBD1 covers 7 bases. This CDR3 comprises 15 residues. J lost 8 bases, V lost 4 bases, and 13 bases had no gene match. CDR1 is LGHNA and CDR2 is YSLEER in the germline V gene. The CDR3 coding sequence is TGCGCCAGCAGCCTATCCGGGACAGCCCCTCGAGGCTACACCTTC. It yields the protein CASSLSGTAPRGYTF.

This clone was picked up a small number of times. This rearrangement joins TRBV19 to TRBJ1-5; D might be TRBD1 (5 bases). Trimming took off 5 bases at V and 5 bases at J, with 16 bases between the two ends. Germline V gives CDR1 LNHDA, CDR2 SQIVND (reference sequence). The CDR3 covers 15 residues. The chain's CDR3 is CASSAGALDYQPQHF. CDR3 in DNA: TGTGCCAGTAGTGCCGGGGCCTTAGACTATCAGCCCCAGCATTTT. Supplemented by reference TRBV19 and TRBJ1-5, the full variable domain reads DGGITQSPKYLFRKEGQNVTLSCEQNLNHDAMYWYRQDPGQGLRLIYYSQIVNDFQKGDIAEGYSVSREKKESFPLTVTSAQKNPTAFYLCASSAGALDYQPQHFGDGTRLSIL.

CDR3 sequence reads: CASSQSDRGSSWSYNSPLHF. The DNA of the CDR3 is TGCGCCAGCAGTCAATCTGACAGGGGTTCGTCTTGGTCCTATAATTCACCCCTCCACTTT. This rearrangement joins TRBV23-1 to TRBJ1-6, with 8 nucleotides matching TRBD1. TRBV23-1 is marked as an open reading frame, function uncertain. There are 20 residues in the CDR3. V dropped 0 bases and J dropped 1; count of bases not matched to a gene: 11.

The genes are TRBV6-2 or TRBV6-3 and TRBJ2-1; D unclear. Trimming took 0 bases from V and 8 from J, leaving 8 bases between them. The V gene's germline CDR1 is MNHEY and CDR2 SVGEGT. The CDR3 has 13 residues. The chain's CDR3 is CASSYSRVHEQFF. Here the CDR3 DNA reads TGTGCCAGCAGTTACTCGAGAGTTCATGAGCAGTTCTTC.

The J gene is TRBJ2-2, the V gene TRBV9; tentatively, D is TRBD1 (6 bases). The V gene's germline CDR1 is SGDLS and CDR2 YYNGEE. The CDR3 length is 17 residues. The V gene lost 4 bases and the J gene lost 1 base, with 17 bases spanning the gap. DNA of the CDR3: TGTGCCAGCAGCCCCCTAGGGGGACACCTGAACACCGGGGAGCTGTTTTTT. It translates to CASSPLGGHLNTGELFF.

CDR3: CASSQTVQETQYF. The CDR3 DNA is TGTGCCAGCAGCCAGACAGTCCAAGAGACCCAGTACTTC. This chain uses TRBV3-1 (or the pseudogene TRBV3-2) with TRBJ2-5; D might be TRBD1 (5 bases). The V gene lost 3 bases and the J gene lost 1 base, with 6 bases spanning the gap. Germline CDR1 and CDR2: LGHDT and YNNKEL (reference sequence). The CDR3 totals 13 residues.